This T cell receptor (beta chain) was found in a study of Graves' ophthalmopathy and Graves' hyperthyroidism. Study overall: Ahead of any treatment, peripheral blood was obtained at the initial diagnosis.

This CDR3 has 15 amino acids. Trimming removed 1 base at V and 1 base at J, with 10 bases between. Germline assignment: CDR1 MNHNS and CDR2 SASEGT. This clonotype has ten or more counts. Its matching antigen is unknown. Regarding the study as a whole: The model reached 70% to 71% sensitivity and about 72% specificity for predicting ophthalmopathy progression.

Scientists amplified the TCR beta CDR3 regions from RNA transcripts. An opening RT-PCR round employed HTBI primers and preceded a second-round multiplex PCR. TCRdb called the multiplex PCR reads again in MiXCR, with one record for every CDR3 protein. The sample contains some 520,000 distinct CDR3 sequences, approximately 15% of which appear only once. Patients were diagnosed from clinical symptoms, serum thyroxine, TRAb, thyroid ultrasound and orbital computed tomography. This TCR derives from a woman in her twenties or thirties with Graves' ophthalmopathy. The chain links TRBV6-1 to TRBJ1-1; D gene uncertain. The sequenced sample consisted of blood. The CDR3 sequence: CASSEGEEGNTEAFF. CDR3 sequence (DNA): TGTGCCAGCAGTGAAGGGGAAGAGGGGAACACTGAAGCTTTCTTT.